This TCR beta chain was identified in a study of T cell responses to AZD1222 COVID-19 vaccine. Sequenced by immunoSEQ multiplex PCR; TCRdb stores in-frame clones only, minus some. Of about 120,000 clones in the sample, around 84% are singletons; the top ten hold approximately 16%. In regard to this clone: Its antigen is not known.

Study conclusions and caveats: Donor demographics were predominantly white British with a female majority; clonal diversity may be underestimated. Samples come after the peak T cell response, not at day 14. Receipt of two AZD1222 doses was followed by a rise in Spike-specific TCR breadth and depth.

CDR1 and CDR2 (germline): MNHEY, SMNVEV (reference sequence). The CDR3 is 17 amino acids. V was pared by 4 bases and J by 7 bases, with 11 bases of the junction left unmatched. The chain carries TRBV27 and TRBJ1-6; 9 positions match TRBD1. The sequence came from an adult who received the AZD1222 COVID-19 vaccine. The material was peripheral blood, obtained 28 days after the second AZD1222 dose. The CDR3 DNA sequence: TGTGCCAGCAGTTCCCCCCGACAGGGGGGATTGAATTCACCCCTCCACTTT. It is translated as CASSSPRQGGLNSPLHF.